Listed below are T cell receptor beta chains from one sample, sequenced in a study of T-cell reconstitution after alpha-beta-depleted transplantation in children. One entry per CDR3 protein results from TCRdb running MiXCR on the PCR reads. The sample records around 670,000 distinct CDR3 sequences, about an eighth being singletons. This sample comprised PBMCs, obtained before TCRalphabeta/CD19-depleted stem cell transplant. The receptor source for this set is a girl aged 2-10 years with congenital amegakaryocytic thrombocytopenia, due to receive a stem cell transplant. The CDR3 runs from the conserved cysteine through the conserved F or W. D genes are given only for firm matches. Clone size is stated in some rows and not others, as once, few, many or a class when expanded.

>TRBV24-1|many|.|TRBJ2-5
TGTGCCACCAGTAAAGAGACCCAGTACTTC
CATSKETQYF
>TRBV19|.|.|TRBJ1-5
TGTGCCAGTAGAATTACCGGCCGGTTCAATCAGCCCCAGCATTTT
CASRITGRFNQPQHF
>TRBV20-1|many|TRBD2|TRBJ2-1
TGCAGTGCTAGGGATCTGGGACTACTCCATGAGCAGTTCTTC
CSARDLGLLHEQFF
>TRBV14|few|TRBD1|TRBJ2-7
TGTGCCAGCAGTCATGTATCCGGGACAGGTTATCTCTACGAGCAGTACTTC
CASSHVSGTGYLYEQYF
>TRBV20-1|many|.|TRBJ2-2
TGCAGTGCTAGAGATCTCCTGACAGAGGCCGGGGAGCTGTTTTTT
CSARDLLTEAGELFF
>TRBV11-2|.|.|TRBJ2-7
TGTGCCAGCAGCTTAGTTGCAGGGACGGCGGGGGAGCAGTACTTC
CASSLVAGTAGEQYF
>TRBV20-1|.|TRBD2|TRBJ2-1
TGCAGTGCCGGGGGGGCGGGGACGAGCTCCTACAATGAGCAGTTCTTC
CSAGGAGTSSYNEQFF
>TRBV20-1|.|.|TRBJ2-5
TGCAGTGCTAGACCCCTTCAGCGGTCGTACCAAGAGACCCAGTACTTC
CSARPLQRSYQETQYF
>TRBV6-5|.|.|TRBJ2-1
TGTGCCAGCAGTTATGCGCGACAGTCGGCGGGGGAGCAGTTCTTC
CASSYARQSAGEQFF
>TRBV4-1|.|.|TRBJ2-4
TGCGCCAGCAGCCAGCCCCCCGGGAAAACAAGAGGCATTCAGTACTTC
CASSQPPGKTRGIQYF
>TRBV5-1|many|TRBD2|TRBJ2-3
TGCGCCAGCAGCTTGGGGGCTAGCGGTCCCCTCTGGGCAGATACGCAGTATTTT
CASSLGASGPLWADTQYF
>TRBV5-5|many|TRBD2|TRBJ2-3
TGTGCCAGCAGCTTGTCAGGGCGGGGGACAGATACGCAGTATTTT
CASSLSGRGTDTQYF
>TRBV20-1|many|.|TRBJ2-3
TGCAGTGCTAGAGATCCGGGGATAGATACGCAGTATTTT
CSARDPGIDTQYF
>TRBV7-7|few|.|TRBJ2-1
TGTGCCAGCAGCTTACGTAAAGGGAATGAGCAGTTCTTC
CASSLRKGNEQFF
>TRBV5-1|many|.|TRBJ2-3
TGCGCCAGCAGCTTGGCGGGAGCAGATACGCTGTATTTT
CASSLAGADTLYF
>TRBV29-1|many|.|TRBJ2-7
TGCAGCGTTGAATTCCAGGGGCTGCACGAGCAGTACTTC
CSVEFQGLHEQYF
>TRBV12-3/TRBV12-4|many|TRBD1|TRBJ2-7
TGTGCCAGCAGTCAACCCGGGACAGGGGGAAACGAGCAGTACTTC
CASSQPGTGGNEQYF
>TRBV5-5|.|TRBD1|TRBJ2-7
TGTGCCAGCAGCACCCGGGACAGACCCTACGAGCAGTACTTC
CASSTRDRPYEQYF
>TRBV5-1|many|TRBD2|TRBJ2-1
TGCGCCAGCAGCGTTGTACTAGCGGGAGGTACCGATGAGCAGTTCTTC
CASSVVLAGGTDEQFF
>TRBV20-1|.|.|TRBJ2-1
TGCAGTGCTCTTGACGGTTGGAGCTCCTACAATGAGCAGTTCTTC
CSALDGWSSYNEQFF
>TRBV6-1|many|.|TRBJ2-7
TGTGCCAGCAGTGTAGGACGGTCCTACGAGCAGTACTTC
CASSVGRSYEQYF
>TRBV29-1|few|.|TRBJ2-1
TGCAGCGTTGCTGGACTGATAATCAATGAGCAGTTCTTC
CSVAGLIINEQFF
>TRBV12-3/TRBV12-4|.|.|TRBJ1-2
TGTGCCAGCAGTTCCAGGGCGGGGTATGGCTACACCTTC
CASSSRAGYGYTF
>TRBV12-3/TRBV12-4|few|.|TRBJ2-7
TGTGCCAGCAGTTTCTCCCGACTAGTACACGAGCAGTACTTC
CASSFSRLVHEQYF
>TRBV12-3/TRBV12-4|few|TRBD2|TRBJ2-5
TGTGCCAGCAGTTTCCAGGGTGGGGGGGAAGAGACCCAGTACTTC
CASSFQGGGEETQYF
>TRBV5-1|.|.|TRBJ2-7
TGCGCCAGCAGCCGCACCCGGGGTGCCTCCGAGCAGTACTTC
CASSRTRGASEQYF
>TRBV20-1|many|.|TRBJ2-1
TGCAGTGCTAGAACTGTTACAGGGTATTCCTACAATGAGCAGTTCTTC
CSARTVTGYSYNEQFF
>TRBV12-3/TRBV12-4|few|.|TRBJ2-5
TGTGCCAGCAGCCAACAGCGGGCCCCGAGCGGGGAGACCCAGTACTTC
CASSQQRAPSGETQYF
>TRBV29-1|many|.|TRBJ2-3
TGCAGCGTCCGGGGGTGGGCCCCCACAGATACGCAGTATTTT
CSVRGWAPTDTQYF
>TRBV5-1|few|.|TRBJ2-1
TGCGCCAGCAGCATACTCCCGTTGGGGGCCGGGAGCCCCCCCAATGAGCAGTTCTTC
CASSILPLGAGSPPNEQFF
>TRBV5-1|.|.|TRBJ2-1
TGCGCCACCATAGCTCCCAATGGCAATGAGCAGTTCTTC
CATIAPNGNEQFF
>TRBV29-1|many|.|TRBJ2-7
TGCAGCGTTGTAATGGACAGCTTCTACGAGCAGTACTTC
CSVVMDSFYEQYF
>TRBV30|.|TRBD1|TRBJ2-1
TGTGCCTGGTATGGGGGACAGGGGAACAATGAGCAGTTCTTC
CAWYGGQGNNEQFF
>TRBV2|few|.|TRBJ1-5
TGTGCCAGCAGTGTAGGGACAATTAGCAATCAGCCCCAGCATTTT
CASSVGTISNQPQHF
>TRBV29-1|many|.|TRBJ1-5
TGCAGCGTTGATGGGGTTTGTGTTCAGCCCCAGCATTTT
CSVDGVCVQPQHF
>TRBV5-1|.|.|TRBJ2-6
TGCGCCAGCAGCCCAATGGGCCGGACCTCTGGGGCCAACGTCCTGACTTTC
CASSPMGRTSGANVLTF
>TRBV19|.|TRBD1|TRBJ2-1
TGTGCCAGTAGTATAATAGGGACAGGGGGCAATGAGCAGTTCTTC
CASSIIGTGGNEQFF
>TRBV7-2|few|TRBD2|TRBJ2-3
TGTGCCAGCAGCCCGGGACTAGTAAGCACAGATACGCAGTATTTT
CASSPGLVSTDTQYF
>TRBV5-1|many|TRBD2|TRBJ2-1
TGCGCCAGCAGCTTGGTTCGGGGTTCGGGGGGGCAGTTCTTC
CASSLVRGSGGQFF
>TRBV5-8|few|.|TRBJ2-2
TGTGCCAGCAGCTTTGTATCAGCCAGCAACGGGGAGCTGTTTTTT
CASSFVSASNGELFF
>TRBV10-3|few|TRBD2|TRBJ2-1
TGTGCCATCACCGGACTAGCGGGAGTCTCCTACAATGAGCAGTTCTTC
CAITGLAGVSYNEQFF
>TRBV5-1|many|TRBD2|TRBJ2-1
TGCGCCAGCAGCTTGGCCCAGTTTAGACTAGCTGGTCTAGATGAGCAGTTCTTC
CASSLAQFRLAGLDEQFF
>TRBV29-1|few|TRBD2|TRBJ2-2
TGCAGCGTTGGAAGGGCGGGAGGGACCGGGGAGCTGTTTTTT
CSVGRAGGTGELFF
>TRBV6-4|few|.|TRBJ2-1
TGTGCCAGCAGTGACTCGGCTCTAGCGCCCTACAATGAGCAGTTCTTC
CASSDSALAPYNEQFF
>TRBV25-1|.|TRBD1|TRBJ2-1
TGTGCCAGTACGCCTAAGGGAGAAACAGGGGAGAATGAGCAGTTCTTC
CASTPKGETGENEQFF
>TRBV11-1|.|TRBD2|TRBJ2-5
TGTGCCAGCAGCTCGAAATACTCTCTGACTAGCGGGAAAGAGACCCAGTACTTC
CASSSKYSLTSGKETQYF
>TRBV20-1|many|.|TRBJ2-1
TGCAGTGTTGGGTACAATGAGCAGTTCTTC
CSVGYNEQFF
>TRBV5-1|many|.|TRBJ2-7
TGCGCCAGCAGCTCTTCGGGGACTTGGGATTACGAGCAGTACTTC
CASSSSGTWDYEQYF
>TRBV6-1|.|TRBD2|TRBJ2-3
TGTGCCAGCCGAACTAGCGGGGGAAGCACAGATACGCAGTATTTT
CASRTSGGSTDTQYF
>TRBV12-3/TRBV12-4|many|TRBD2|TRBJ2-1
TGTGCCAGCAGTCTCGAAAGAGGACTAGCGGGCTTACAGTTTCGGAATGAGCAGTTCTTC
CASSLERGLAGLQFRNEQFF
>TRBV5-1|many|TRBD2|TRBJ2-2
TGCGCCAGCAGTCCGACTAGCGGGAGGTTGAACACCGGGGAGCTGTTTTTT
CASSPTSGRLNTGELFF
>TRBV5-1|many|.|TRBJ2-1
TGCGCCAGCGAACCGACAGGTAGCTTCCCTAATGAGCAGTTCTTC
CASEPTGSFPNEQFF
>TRBV5-5|many|.|TRBJ2-1
TGTGCCAGCAGCTTACTAGCTGAGCAGTTCTTC
CASSLLAEQFF
>TRBV25-1|.|.|TRBJ2-7
TGTGCCAGCAGTGATGTAGCGGAGTACCCCTACGAGCAGTACTTC
CASSDVAEYPYEQYF
>TRBV5-1|many|.|TRBJ2-2
TGCGCCAGCAGCTACAACCTAGCGACGAACACCGGGGAGCTGTTTTTT
CASSYNLATNTGELFF